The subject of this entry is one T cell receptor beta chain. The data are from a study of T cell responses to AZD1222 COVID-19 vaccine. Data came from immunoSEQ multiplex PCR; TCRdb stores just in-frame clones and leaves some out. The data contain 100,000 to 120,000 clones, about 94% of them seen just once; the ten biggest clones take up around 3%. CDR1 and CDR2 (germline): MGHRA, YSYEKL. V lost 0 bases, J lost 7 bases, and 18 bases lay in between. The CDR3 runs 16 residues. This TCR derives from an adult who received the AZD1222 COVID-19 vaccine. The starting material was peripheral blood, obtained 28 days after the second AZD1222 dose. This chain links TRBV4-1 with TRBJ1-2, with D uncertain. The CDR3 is CASSQELRRVGIGYTF. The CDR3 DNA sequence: TGCGCCAGCAGCCAAGAGTTAAGAAGGGTGGGAATTGGCTACACCTTC.